Presented here are 6 T cell receptor beta chains from one specimen sequenced in a study of blood T cell repertoires in COVID-19. TCRdb keeps only in-frame clones here, not all; method: immunoSEQ multiplex PCR. The sample contains around 340,000 clones, about 86% of which appear only once. Sequenced sample: peripheral blood. These receptors were taken from a man aged 25-45 years with active or convalescent COVID-19.

J is TRBJ1-5 and V is TRBV7-2; D might be TRBD1 (5 bases). Trimming removed 2 bases at V and 3 bases at J, with 8 bases between. This CDR3 has 14 residues. Germline-derived CDR1 and CDR2 are SGHTA and FQGNSA. Here the CDR3 reads CASSLKGHNQPQHF. The DNA of the CDR3 is TGTGCCAGCAGCTTAAAGGGGCACAATCAGCCCCAGCATTTT.

The CDR3 sequence is CASSVVGSADTGELFF. The CDR3 region has the DNA TGTGCCAGCAGCGTAGTAGGTAGCGCGGACACCGGGGAGCTGTTTTTT. The chain has TRBV9 and TRBJ2-2, with D possibly TRBD2 on 5 matching bases. In germline, CDR1 is SGDLS, CDR2 YYNGEE. The CDR3 covers 16 residues. Trimming took 0 bases from V and 3 from J, leaving 12 bases between them.

The CDR3 coding sequence is TGTGCCTCCGCCAGGGGGGTTGGTGAAAAACTGTTTTTT. It codes for CASARGVGEKLFF. This chain uses TRBV30 with TRBJ1-4, with 7 bases lining up with TRBD1. V gave up 7 bases and J gave up 7 bases; unmatched junction bases: 9. CDR3 length: 13 amino acids. Germline-derived CDR1 and CDR2 are GTSNPN and SVGIG (reference sequence).

This rearrangement joins TRBV29-1 to TRBJ2-3, with 9 bases that match TRBD1. Germline values: CDR1 SQVTM, CDR2 ANQGSEA. This CDR3 is built from 15 residues. V was clipped by 1 base and J by 4 bases; unmatched bases: 6. The CDR3 bases are TGCAGCGTTGAAGGGAGGACAGGGGTGGCAGATACGCAGTATTTT. It translates to CSVEGRTGVADTQYF.

The chain uses TRBV6-5 and TRBJ2-1; 9 bases fit TRBD1. This CDR3 is 15 amino acids long. The germline V gene has CDR1 MNHEY and CDR2 SVGAGI. The V and J ends lost 1 base and 8 bases, in that order; junction bases with no gene match: 6. The CDR3 here is CASSYWGTGIHEQFF. The DNA of the CDR3 is TGTGCCAGCAGTTACTGGGGGACAGGGATCCATGAGCAGTTCTTC.

This chain links TRBV19 with TRBJ2-3; 16 bases map to TRBD2. Per the germline V gene, CDR1 is LNHDA and CDR2 is SQIVND (reference sequence). The ends lost 3 bases at V and 1 base at J; junction bases unmatched: 4. This CDR3 spans 18 amino acids. CDR3 in DNA: TGTGCCAGTAGTATTCGGGGACTAGCGGGGGGGGGCACAGATACGCAGTATTTT. This gives the protein CASSIRGLAGGGTDTQYF.